Below, 23 T cell receptor beta chains from the same sample are listed, as sequenced in a study of identical twins. TCRdb called the 5' RACE reads again in MiXCR, with one record for every CDR3 protein. The data contain about 1.7 million distinct CDR3 sequences, under 35% of them seen just once; the ten biggest clones take up approximately 0.29%. Sequenced input: cord blood. All receptors derive from a newborn girl in good health.

CDR3 DNA sequence: TGTGCCAGCAGTGCTGACTATCTCTGGGAGCAGTACTTC. Translation: CASSADYLWEQYF. This chain uses TRBV12-3 or TRBV12-4 with TRBJ2-5; the D gene is possibly TRBD2 (5 bases). This CDR3 has 13 amino acids. V lost 5 bases, J lost 11 bases, and 18 bases lay in between.

The gene calls are TRBV4-1 and TRBJ2-3, with 8 positions matching TRBD2. The V gene's germline CDR1 is MGHRA and CDR2 YSYEKL. The CDR3 loop spans 16 amino acids. The V and J ends lost 4 bases and 0 bases, in that order; junction bases with no gene match: 6. This chain's CDR3 is CASSLAGRPSTDTQYF. CDR3 DNA sequence: TGCGCCAGCAGCCTAGCGGGGCGACCTAGCACAGATACGCAGTATTTT.

In this sample, this clonotype turned up a few times. The V call is TRBV9, the J call TRBJ2-7; D is ambiguous. V was trimmed by 1 base and J by 4 bases, leaving 18 bases between them. CDR1 is SGDLS and CDR2 is YYNGEE in the germline V gene. The CDR3 contains 16 residues. This CDR3 is CASSVNSIGPIYEQYF. As DNA, the CDR3 is TGTGCCAGCAGCGTAAACTCCATCGGACCTATTTACGAGCAGTACTTC.

The chain couples TRBV18 to TRBJ2-1; TRBD2 matches at 9 bases. V lost 3 bases to trimming and J lost 2 bases; unmatched junction nucleotides: 2. Germline V gene data show CDR1 as KGHSH and CDR2 as LQKENI. The CDR3 has 15 amino acids. CDR3 region: CASSPPSGAYNEQFF. The DNA for the CDR3 is TGTGCCAGCTCACCCCCTAGCGGGGCCTACAATGAGCAGTTCTTC. The whole variable domain, filled in from reference TRBV18 and TRBJ2-1, reads NAGVMQNPRHLVRRRGQEARLRCSPMKGHSHVYWYRQLPEEGLKFMVYLQKENIIDESGMPKERFSAEFPKEGPSILRIQQVVRGDSAAYFCASSPPSGAYNEQFFGPGTRLTVL.

This clonotype has more than one count but fewer than ten. The gene calls are TRBV18 and TRBJ2-1, with D perhaps matching TRBD1 (5 bases). The V end was cut by 4 bases, the J end by 9 bases, with 10 bases between. The germline V gene has CDR1 KGHSH and CDR2 LQKENI. The CDR3 runs 12 residues. The CDR3 DNA is TGTGCCAGCTCACACTACAGGAGTGAGCAGTTCTTC. Protein product: CASSHYRSEQFF.

This clonotype was seen a few times. This chain uses TRBV9 with TRBJ2-1; 11 bases are shared with TRBD2. The closer fit of TRBJ2-7 to the DNA end suggests the J call may be wrong. Germline lookup yields CDR1 SGDLS and CDR2 YYNGEE. This CDR3 has 16 residues. The CDR3 is CASSSRGPSGGNEQYF. The CDR3 region has the DNA TGTGCCAGCAGCTCTAGAGGCCCTAGCGGGGGGAATGAGCAGTACTTC.

Only a few counts were recorded for this clonotype. The chain carries TRBV25-1 and TRBJ2-7; maybe TRBD1 (6 bases). Looked up from germline, CDR1 is MGHDK and CDR2 is SYGVNS. V gave up 5 bases and J gave up 2 bases, with 13 bases separating them. CDR3 length equals 14 residues. For the CDR3, the DNA is TGTGCCAGCAGTAAGGCAGGGGTTGCCTACGAGCAGTACTTC. Amino acids: CASSKAGVAYEQYF.

About this clonotype itself: A read error may produce the germline difference seen at one junction end. The chain joins TRBV6-6 to TRBJ1-6; D is possibly TRBD1 (5 bases). CDR1 MNHNY and CDR2 SVGAGI come from the germline V gene (reference sequence). This CDR3 is built from 13 residues. The CDR3 nucleotides are TGTGCCAGCAGCCCGGTGTGGGGCTCACCCCCCCACTTT. It encodes CASSPVWGSPPHF.

The CDR3 here is CASFRGSGEQFF. DNA for the CDR3: TGTGCCAGCTTCCGAGGTAGCGGTGAGCAGTTCTTC. The chain has TRBV6-1 and TRBJ2-1, with D perhaps matching TRBD2 (6 bases). The germline V gene has CDR1 MNHNS and CDR2 SASEGT. The ends were cut back, 8 bases at V and 9 bases at J, with 14 bases in the middle. The CDR3 covers 12 residues.

The genes are TRBV5-1 and TRBJ2-1; TRBD2 aligns across 7 bases. The J call may be mistaken, given a closer DNA end match to TRBJ2-7. The CDR3 length is 15 residues. Germline-derived CDR1 and CDR2 are SGHRS and YFSETQ. The CDR3 here is CASSSQGRDYNEQYF. The DNA of the CDR3 is TGCGCCAGCAGCTCCCAGGGAAGGGACTACAATGAGCAGTACTTC.

The gene calls are TRBV20-1 and TRBJ1-5; no reliable D call. The CDR3 covers 14 residues. The V end lost 3 bases, the J end lost 6 bases, and 15 bases lay between the germline ends. Looked up from germline, CDR1 is DFQATT and CDR2 is SNEGSKA (reference sequence). CDR3 sequence (DNA): TGCAGTGCTAGGCGCGGCTACTCCTCTCAGCCCCAGCATTTT. Translation gives CSARRGYSSQPQHF.

The genes are TRBV6-5 and TRBJ2-7; D is tentatively TRBD1 or TRBD2 (5 bases each). Germline V gene sequence: CDR1 MNHEY, CDR2 SVGAGI. CDR3 length: 15 residues. V was shortened by 4 bases and J by 0 bases, with 13 bases between the two germline ends. The CDR3 sequence is CASSSSGAHSYEQYF. The CDR3, as DNA: TGTGCCAGCAGTTCTTCCGGGGCACACTCCTACGAGCAGTACTTC.

The chain links TRBV20-1 to TRBJ2-3; D is uncertain. The V and J ends lost 0 bases and 9 bases respectively, with 10 bases between them. The germline gives CDR1 DFQATT, CDR2 SNEGSKA (reference sequence). This CDR3 is 12 amino acids long. The chain's CDR3 is CSARDDPITQYF. The CDR3 nucleotides read TGCAGTGCTAGAGATGACCCCATCACGCAGTATTTT.

This clonotype has just one count. This sequence may be a read error, since a much larger clone differs from it by one base. V and J are TRBV10-3 and TRBJ2-1; 7 positions agree with TRBD1. The CDR3 extends over 12 amino acids. Germline CDR1 and CDR2: ENHRY and SYGVKD. J gave up 13 bases and V 4 bases, and 7 bases lay outside the gene matches. The CDR3 region is CAISGSRGTQFF. CDR3 coding DNA: TGTGCCATCAGTGGAAGCAGGGGGACCCAGTTCTTC.

Notes on this clonotype: Its ends do not fully match the called genes, so a read error is possible. The genes are TRBV6-6 and TRBJ1-6; D gene ambiguous. Germline CDR1 is MNHNY and CDR2 is SVGAGI (reference sequence). This CDR3 is 14 amino acids long. In DNA form, the CDR3 reads TGTGCCAGCATCCGAGAGGGATTCAATTCACCCCCCCACTTT. Encoded protein: CASIREGFNSPPHF.

The chain is built from TRBV3-1 and TRBJ1-2; TRBD1 might be the D (6 bases). The CDR3 loop spans 16 amino acids. Deletions cut 0 bases from V and 7 bases from J, with 18 bases between. Germline values: CDR1 LGHDT, CDR2 YNNKEL (reference sequence). CDR3 sequence reads: CASSQDLFTDSSGYTF. The CDR3 coding sequence is TGTGCCAGCAGCCAAGATCTTTTTACGGACAGCTCTGGCTACACCTTC.

This clonotype was seen more than once but under ten times. This rearrangement joins TRBV16 to TRBJ2-3; 7 positions agree with TRBD1. The V segment lost 1 base and the J segment 1 base; nucleotides outside the gene matches: 5. Germline V CDR1 and CDR2: KGHSY, FQNENV. This CDR3 contains 16 residues. For the CDR3, the DNA is TGTGCCAGCAGCCAATATACAGGGGTGGGCACAGATACGCAGTATTTT. Protein sequence: CASSQYTGVGTDTQYF.

This clonotype was counted between two and nine times. V usage is TRBV20-1 and J usage is TRBJ2-1; D remains unclear. Germline assignment: CDR1 DFQATT and CDR2 SNEGSKA (reference sequence). This CDR3 spans 12 amino acids. V gave up 1 base and J gave up 6 bases, with 7 bases separating them. The CDR3 coding sequence is TGCAGTGCTAGAGTACTTGGCAATGAGCAGTTCTTC. As protein: CSARVLGNEQFF.

With regard to this clonotype: At one end the junction does not follow the germline gene, possibly because of a read error. V gene TRBV4-1 combines with J gene TRBJ1-1; unclear D gene. CDR3 length: 14 amino acids. Germline V CDR1 and CDR2: MGHRA, YSYEKL. The CDR3 DNA reads as TGCGCCAACAGCCCCGGACTTTTTACCACTGAAGCTTTCTTT. Its protein is CANSPGLFTTEAFF.

About this clonotype: It may be a read error: a sequence one base away is much more abundant. The V call is TRBV29-1, the J call TRBJ2-3; 7 bases agree with TRBD2. The J segment lost 3 bases and the V segment lost 3 bases, leaving 9 bases of the junction unmatched. The germline CDR1 and CDR2 sequences are SQVTM and ANQGSEA. CDR3 length: 15 amino acids. CDR3 sequence: CSVEGGGVRTDTQYF. The CDR3 DNA reads TGCAGCGTTGAGGGGGGGGGTGTGAGGACAGATACGCAGTATTTT.

The chain couples TRBV12-3 or TRBV12-4 to TRBJ1-5; TRBD1 matches at 7 bases. The CDR3 contains 16 residues. Trimming at V came to 6 bases and at J to 1 base, leaving 9 bases not matched to a gene. The DNA for the CDR3 is TGTGCCAGCAGCTCCACAGGGGACGGGAGCAATCAGCCCCAGCATTTT. It codes for CASSSTGDGSNQPQHF.

The chain couples TRBV12-5 to TRBJ1-1; maybe TRBD1 (5 bases). The ends were cut back, 8 bases at V and 7 bases at J, with 14 bases in the middle. The CDR3 has 12 amino acids. Germline V lookup: CDR1 LGHNT, CDR2 FRNRAP. The CDR3: CASTGVGDEAFF. Here the CDR3 DNA reads TGTGCTAGTACGGGGGTCGGGGATGAAGCTTTCTTT.

The V call is TRBV27, the J call TRBJ1-1, with a possible D match to TRBD1 (6 bases). CDR1 is MNHEY, CDR2 SMNVEV, per germline (reference sequence). The CDR3 length is 14 residues. Trimming left V 2 bases short and J 3 bases short, with 10 bases between. CDR3 in amino acids: CASSLMRGHTEAFF. The DNA for the CDR3 is TGTGCCAGCAGTTTAATGCGGGGGCACACTGAAGCTTTCTTT.